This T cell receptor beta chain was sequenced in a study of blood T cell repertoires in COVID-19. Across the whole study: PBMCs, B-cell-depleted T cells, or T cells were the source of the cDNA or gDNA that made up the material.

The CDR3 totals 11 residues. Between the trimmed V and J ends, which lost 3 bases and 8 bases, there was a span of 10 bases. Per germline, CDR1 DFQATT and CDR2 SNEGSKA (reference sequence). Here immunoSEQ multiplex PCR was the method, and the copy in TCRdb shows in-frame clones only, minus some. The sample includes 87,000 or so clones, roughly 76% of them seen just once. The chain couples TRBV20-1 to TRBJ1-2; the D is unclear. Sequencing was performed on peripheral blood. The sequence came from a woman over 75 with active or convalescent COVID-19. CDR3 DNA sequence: TGCAGTGCTAGGCGGCAGTACGGCTACACCTTC. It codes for CSARRQYGYTF.